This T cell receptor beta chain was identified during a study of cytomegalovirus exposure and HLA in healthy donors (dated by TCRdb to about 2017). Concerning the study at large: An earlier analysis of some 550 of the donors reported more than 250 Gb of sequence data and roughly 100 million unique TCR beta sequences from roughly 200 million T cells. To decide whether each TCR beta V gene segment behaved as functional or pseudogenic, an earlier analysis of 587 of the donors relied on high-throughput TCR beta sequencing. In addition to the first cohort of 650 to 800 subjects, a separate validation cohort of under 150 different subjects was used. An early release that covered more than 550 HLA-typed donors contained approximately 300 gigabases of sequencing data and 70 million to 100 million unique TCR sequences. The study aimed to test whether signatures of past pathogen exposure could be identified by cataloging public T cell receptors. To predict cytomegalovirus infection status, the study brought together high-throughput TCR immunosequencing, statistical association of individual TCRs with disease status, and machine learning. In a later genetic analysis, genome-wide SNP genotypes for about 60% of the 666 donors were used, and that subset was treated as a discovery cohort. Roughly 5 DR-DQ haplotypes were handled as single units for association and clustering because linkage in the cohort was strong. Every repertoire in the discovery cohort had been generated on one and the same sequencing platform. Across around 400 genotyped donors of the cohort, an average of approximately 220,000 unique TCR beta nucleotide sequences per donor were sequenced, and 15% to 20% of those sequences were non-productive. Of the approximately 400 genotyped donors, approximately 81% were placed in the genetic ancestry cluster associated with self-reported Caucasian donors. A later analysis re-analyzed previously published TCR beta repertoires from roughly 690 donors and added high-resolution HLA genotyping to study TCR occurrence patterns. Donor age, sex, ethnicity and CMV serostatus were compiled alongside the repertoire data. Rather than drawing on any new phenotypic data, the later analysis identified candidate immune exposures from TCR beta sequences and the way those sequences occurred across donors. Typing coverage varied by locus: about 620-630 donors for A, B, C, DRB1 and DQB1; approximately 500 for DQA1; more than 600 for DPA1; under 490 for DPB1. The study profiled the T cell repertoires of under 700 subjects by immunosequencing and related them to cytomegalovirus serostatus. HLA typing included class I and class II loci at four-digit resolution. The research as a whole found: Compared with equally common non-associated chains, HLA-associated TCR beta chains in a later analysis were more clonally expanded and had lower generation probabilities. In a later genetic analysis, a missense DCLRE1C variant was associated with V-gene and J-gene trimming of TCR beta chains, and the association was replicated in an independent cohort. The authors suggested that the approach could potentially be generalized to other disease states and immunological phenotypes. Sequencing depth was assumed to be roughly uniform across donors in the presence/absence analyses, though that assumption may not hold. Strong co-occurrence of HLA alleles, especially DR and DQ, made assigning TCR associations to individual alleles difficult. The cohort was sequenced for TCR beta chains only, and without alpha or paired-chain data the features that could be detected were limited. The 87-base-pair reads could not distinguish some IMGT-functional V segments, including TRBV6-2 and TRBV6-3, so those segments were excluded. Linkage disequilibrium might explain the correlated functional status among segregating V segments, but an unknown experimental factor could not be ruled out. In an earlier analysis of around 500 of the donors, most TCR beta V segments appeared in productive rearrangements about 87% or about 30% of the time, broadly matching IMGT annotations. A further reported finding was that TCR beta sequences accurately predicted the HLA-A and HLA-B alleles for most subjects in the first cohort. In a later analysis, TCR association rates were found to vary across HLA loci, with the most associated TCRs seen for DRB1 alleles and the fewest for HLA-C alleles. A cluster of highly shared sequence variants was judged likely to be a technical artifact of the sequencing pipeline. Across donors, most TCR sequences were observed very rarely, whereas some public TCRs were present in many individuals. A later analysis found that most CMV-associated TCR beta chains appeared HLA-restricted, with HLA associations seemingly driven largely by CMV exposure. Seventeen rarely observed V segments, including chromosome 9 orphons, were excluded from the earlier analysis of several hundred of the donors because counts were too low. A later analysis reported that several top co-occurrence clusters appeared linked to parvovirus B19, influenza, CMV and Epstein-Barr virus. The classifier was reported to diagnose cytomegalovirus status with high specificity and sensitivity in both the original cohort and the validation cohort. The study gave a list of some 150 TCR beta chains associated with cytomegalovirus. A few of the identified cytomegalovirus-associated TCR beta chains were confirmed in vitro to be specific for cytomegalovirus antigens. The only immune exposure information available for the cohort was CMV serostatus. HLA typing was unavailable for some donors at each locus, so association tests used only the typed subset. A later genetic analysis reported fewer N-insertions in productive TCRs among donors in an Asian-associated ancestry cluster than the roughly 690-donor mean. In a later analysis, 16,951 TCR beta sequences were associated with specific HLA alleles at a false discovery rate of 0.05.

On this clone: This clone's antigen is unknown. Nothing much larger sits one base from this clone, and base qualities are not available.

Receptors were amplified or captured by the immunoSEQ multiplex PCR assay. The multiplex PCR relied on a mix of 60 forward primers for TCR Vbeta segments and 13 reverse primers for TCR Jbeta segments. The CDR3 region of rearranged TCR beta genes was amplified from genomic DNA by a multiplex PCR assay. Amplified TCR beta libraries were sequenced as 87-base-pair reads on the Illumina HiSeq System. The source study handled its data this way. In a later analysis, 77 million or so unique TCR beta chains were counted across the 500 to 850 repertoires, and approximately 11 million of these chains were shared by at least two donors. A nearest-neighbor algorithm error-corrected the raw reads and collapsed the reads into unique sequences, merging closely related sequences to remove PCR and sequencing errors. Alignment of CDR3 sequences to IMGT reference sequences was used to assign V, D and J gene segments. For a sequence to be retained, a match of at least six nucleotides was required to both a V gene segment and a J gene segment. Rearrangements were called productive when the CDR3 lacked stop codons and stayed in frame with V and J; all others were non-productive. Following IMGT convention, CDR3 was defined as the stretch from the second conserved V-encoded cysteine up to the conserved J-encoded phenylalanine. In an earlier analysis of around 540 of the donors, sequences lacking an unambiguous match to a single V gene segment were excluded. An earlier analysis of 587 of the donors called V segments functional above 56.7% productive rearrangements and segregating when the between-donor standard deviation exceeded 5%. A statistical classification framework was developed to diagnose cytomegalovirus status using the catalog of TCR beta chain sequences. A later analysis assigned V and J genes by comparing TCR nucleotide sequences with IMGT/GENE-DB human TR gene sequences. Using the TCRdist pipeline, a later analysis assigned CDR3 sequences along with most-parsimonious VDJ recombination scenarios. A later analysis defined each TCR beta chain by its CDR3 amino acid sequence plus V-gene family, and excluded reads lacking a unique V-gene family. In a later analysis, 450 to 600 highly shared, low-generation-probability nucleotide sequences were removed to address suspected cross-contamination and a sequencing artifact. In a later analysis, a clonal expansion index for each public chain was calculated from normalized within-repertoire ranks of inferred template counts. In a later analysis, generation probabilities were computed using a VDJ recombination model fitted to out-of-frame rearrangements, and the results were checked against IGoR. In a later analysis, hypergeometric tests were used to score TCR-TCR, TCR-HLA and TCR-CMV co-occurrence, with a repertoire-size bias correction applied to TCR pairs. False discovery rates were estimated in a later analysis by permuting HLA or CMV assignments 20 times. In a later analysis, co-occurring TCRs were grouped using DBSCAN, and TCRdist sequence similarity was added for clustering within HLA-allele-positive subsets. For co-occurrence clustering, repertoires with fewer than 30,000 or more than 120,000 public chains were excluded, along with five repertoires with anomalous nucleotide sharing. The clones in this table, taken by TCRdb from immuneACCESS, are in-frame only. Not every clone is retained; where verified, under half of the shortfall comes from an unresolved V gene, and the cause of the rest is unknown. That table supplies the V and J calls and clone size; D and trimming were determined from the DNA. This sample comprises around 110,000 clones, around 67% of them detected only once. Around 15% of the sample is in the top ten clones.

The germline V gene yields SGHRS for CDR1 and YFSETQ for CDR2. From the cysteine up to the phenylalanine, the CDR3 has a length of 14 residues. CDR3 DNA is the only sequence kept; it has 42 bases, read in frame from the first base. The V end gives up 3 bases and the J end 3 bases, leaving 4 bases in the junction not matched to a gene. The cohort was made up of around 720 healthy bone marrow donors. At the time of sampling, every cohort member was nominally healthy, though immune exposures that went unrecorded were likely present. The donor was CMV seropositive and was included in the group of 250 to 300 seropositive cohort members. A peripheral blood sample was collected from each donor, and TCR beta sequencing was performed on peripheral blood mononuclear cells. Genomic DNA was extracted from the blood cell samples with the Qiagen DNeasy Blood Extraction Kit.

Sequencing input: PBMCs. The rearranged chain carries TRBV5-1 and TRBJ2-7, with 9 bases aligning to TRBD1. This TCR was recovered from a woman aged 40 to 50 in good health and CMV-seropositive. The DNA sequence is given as TGCGCCAGCAGCTCGGAGGGACAGGGCTACGAGCAGTACTTC. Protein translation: CASSSEGQGYEQYF.